Below are 20 T cell receptor beta chains sequenced from a single sample in a study of cytomegalovirus exposure and HLA in healthy donors. Vbeta (60) and Jbeta (13) primers were used in the PCR. TCRdb keeps only in-frame clones here, not all; method: immunoSEQ multiplex PCR. The sample includes fewer than 200,000 clones, roughly 80% of them seen just once. Sequenced: PBMCs. Every receptor here comes from a woman aged 18-29 years in good health and CMV-seronegative.

The chain joins TRBV5-1 to TRBJ2-2, with 8 bases identical to TRBD1. Per the germline V gene, CDR1 is SGHRS and CDR2 is YFSETQ. This CDR3 comprises 16 residues. V lost 2 bases to trimming and J lost 5 bases; unmatched junction nucleotides: 8. The CDR3 coding sequence is TGCGCCAGCAGCTTAAGGGACAGGTTGGGGACCGGGGAGCTGTTTTTT. Its translation is CASSLRDRLGTGELFF.

This chain connects TRBV11-2 to TRBJ2-3, with D possibly matching TRBD2 (6 bases). Trimming took off 5 bases at V and 1 base at J, with 19 bases between the two ends. This CDR3 spans 17 amino acids. The germline V gene encodes CDR1 SGHAT and CDR2 FQNNGV. CDR3 in DNA: TGTGCCAGCAGCCCTTTAATAGCGGTCGCCGGCACAGATACGCAGTATTTT. Translating it yields CASSPLIAVAGTDTQYF.

This clone was picked up a small number of times. The V and J genes are TRBV7-2 and TRBJ2-7, with D possibly matching TRBD2 (6 bases). This CDR3 has 16 residues. V gave up 1 base and J gave up 0 bases, with 13 bases separating them. Germline lookup yields CDR1 SGHTA and CDR2 FQGNSA. The CDR3 sequence: CASSLGRSGYSYEQYF. In DNA form, the CDR3 reads TGTGCCAGCAGCTTAGGGAGAAGCGGGTACTCCTACGAGCAGTACTTC.

The chain links TRBV28 to TRBJ2-1; possible D gene TRBD2, 5 bases. The CDR3 length is 15 residues. Germline V CDR1 and CDR2: MDHEN, SYDVKM. V gave up 3 bases and J gave up 5 bases, with 14 bases separating them. The CDR3 here is CASSFSGKLNNEQFF. CDR3 DNA: TGTGCCAGCAGTTTCAGCGGTAAATTAAACAATGAGCAGTTCTTC. The full variable domain, with the rest looked up from reference TRBV28 and TRBJ2-1, is DVKVTQSSRYLVKRTGEKVFLECVQDMDHENMFWYRQDPGLGLRLIYFSYDVKMKEKGDIPEGYSVSREKKERFSLILESASTNQTSMYLCASSFSGKLNNEQFFGPGTRLTVL.

The V call is TRBV11-3, the J call TRBJ1-1; no reliable D call. The CDR3 runs to 13 residues. Germline assignment: CDR1 SGHNT and CDR2 YENEEA. The V gene lost 3 bases and the J gene lost 8 bases, with 13 bases spanning the gap. CDR3 bases: TGTGCCAGCAGCTTCCGCCTGACTGGCGAAGCTTTCTTT. This codes for CASSFRLTGEAFF.

This clone was picked up one time. Additional DNA sequences in this sample encode the identical CDR3. CDR3: CASSPTGQETQYF. The DNA for the CDR3 is TGTGCCAGCTCACCAACAGGCCAAGAGACCCAGTACTTC. V usage is TRBV18 and J usage is TRBJ2-5; D perhaps matches TRBD1 (5 bases). Germline V gives CDR1 KGHSH, CDR2 LQKENI. With 2 bases removed from V and 1 base from J, the gap between germline ends came to 5 bases. CDR3 size: 13 residues.

The rearrangement joins TRBV5-6 to TRBJ2-7; the match to TRBD1 covers 8 bases. The V and J ends lost 4 bases and 5 bases, in that order; junction bases with no gene match: 17. Germline values: CDR1 SGHDT, CDR2 YYEEEE. The CDR3 length is 17 residues. The CDR3 sequence: CASSNEPNRGVIHEQYF. The DNA of the CDR3 is TGTGCCAGCAGCAACGAACCAAACAGGGGGGTAATACACGAGCAGTACTTC.

The rearrangement uses TRBV5-1 and TRBJ2-5; tentative D call: TRBD2 (6 bases). The CDR3 loop spans 18 amino acids. The V and J ends lost 0 bases and 2 bases respectively, with 20 bases between them. The V gene's germline CDR1 is SGHRS and CDR2 YFSETQ. In nucleotides, the CDR3 is TGCGCCAGCAGCTTGGGCAGGGAGGTTTGGCGGGTACAAGAGACCCAGTACTTC. Translation: CASSLGREVWRVQETQYF.

In its sample, this clone was seen once. The rearrangement joins TRBV11-2 to TRBJ2-5; the match to TRBD2 covers 8 bases. After removal of 2 bases from V and 1 base from J, the junction contained 6 bases not matched to a gene. Germline V CDR1 and CDR2: SGHAT, FQNNGV. CDR3 length equals 16 residues. This chain's CDR3 is CASSLIPGGVQETQYF. CDR3 coding DNA: TGTGCCAGCAGCTTAATACCGGGAGGGGTCCAAGAGACCCAGTACTTC. The whole variable domain, filled in from reference TRBV11-2 and TRBJ2-5, reads EAGVAQSPRYKIIEKRQSVAFWCNPISGHATLYWYQQILGQGPKLLIQFQNNGVVDDSQLPKDRFSAERLKGVDSTLKIQPAKLEDSAVYLCASSLIPGGVQETQYFGPGTRLLVL.

The chain is built from TRBV5-4 and TRBJ2-7, with TRBD2 as a possible D gene (5 bases). Trimming shortened V by 3 bases and J by 1 base, and 14 bases separated the two germline ends. The germline gives CDR1 SGHNT, CDR2 YYREEE (reference sequence). The length of the CDR3 is 15 residues. The CDR3 loop is CASSSGRAGSYEQYF. The CDR3 nucleotides are TGTGCCAGCAGCTCGGGAAGGGCTGGTTCCTACGAGCAGTACTTC.

This rearrangement joins TRBV7-9 to TRBJ1-2; 9 bases are a match to TRBD1. The CDR3 covers 16 residues. CDR1 is SEHNR and CDR2 is FQNEAQ in the germline V gene (reference sequence). Trimming at V came to 10 bases and at J to 3 bases, leaving 15 bases not matched to a gene. The CDR3 region has the DNA TGTGCCACCAAGCGGGACAGGGACTCAGTTTACTATGGCTACACCTTC. Protein product: CATKRDRDSVYYGYTF.

The V call is TRBV9, the J call TRBJ1-1; D not certain. There are 14 residues in the CDR3. V was shortened by 0 bases and J by 1 base, with 7 bases between the two germline ends. Per germline, CDR1 SGDLS and CDR2 YYNGEE. The CDR3 is CASSVAESNTEAFF. Written as DNA, the CDR3 is TGTGCCAGCAGCGTAGCCGAGTCGAACACTGAAGCTTTCTTT.

V gene TRBV5-1 combines with J gene TRBJ1-5; tentative D call: TRBD1 (6 bases). Trimming shortened V by 8 bases and J by 8 bases, and 17 bases separated the two germline ends. The CDR3 totals 13 residues. Germline-derived CDR1 and CDR2 are SGHRS and YFSETQ. DNA of the CDR3: TGCGCCAGGGAGACAGGTCAAAGTGAGCCCCAGCATTTT. Residues: CARETGQSEPQHF.

This clone came up a few times. J is TRBJ1-2 and V is TRBV5-1, with 7 bases fitting TRBD1. The germline gives CDR1 SGHRS, CDR2 YFSETQ. This CDR3 contains 14 residues. The trim removed 0 bases at V and 6 bases at J, leaving 5 bases unmatched. CDR3 loop: CASSLGSGGNGYTF. The DNA of the CDR3 is TGCGCCAGCAGCTTGGGCTCAGGGGGAAATGGCTACACCTTC.

The rearrangement links TRBV10-1 to TRBJ2-1; 9 bases map to TRBD2. Trimming took 2 bases from V and 0 from J; bases not matched to a gene: 20. The germline CDR1 and CDR2 sequences are WNHNN and SYGVQD (reference sequence). The CDR3 has 22 amino acids. The CDR3 DNA is TGCGCCAGCAGTGAGACCCAACCTAGCGGGATATTAAGCCGTAGCTCCTACAATGAGCAGTTCTTC. This gives the protein CASSETQPSGILSRSSYNEQFF.

This clone appeared a single time. V and J are TRBV2 and TRBJ1-2; 7 positions match TRBD1. The CDR3 runs to 11 residues. V was clipped by 3 bases and J by 8 bases; unmatched bases: 0. Germline assignment: CDR1 SNHLY and CDR2 FYNNEI. CDR3 protein: CASSETGGYTF. The DNA of the CDR3 is TGTGCCAGCAGTGAGACAGGGGGCTACACCTTC. Full variable domain (remainder filled in from reference TRBV2 and TRBJ1-2): EPEVTQTPSHQVTQMGQEVILRCVPISNHLYFYWYRQILGQKVEFLVSFYNNEISEKSEIFDDQFSVERPDGSNFTLKIRSTKLEDSAMYFCASSETGGYTFGSGTRLTVV.

The chain employs TRBV27 and TRBJ2-7, with 9 nucleotides matching TRBD1. Germline V CDR1 and CDR2: MNHEY, SMNVEV (reference sequence). This CDR3 contains 15 residues. Trimming removed 6 bases from V and 4 bases from J; junction bases left unmatched: 10. CDR3 region: CASSPLGQGKYEQYF. The DNA for the CDR3 is TGTGCCAGCAGCCCCCTGGGACAGGGTAAATACGAGCAGTACTTC.

V is TRBV20-1 and J is TRBJ2-7; D not certain. V was clipped by 6 bases and J by 6 bases, with 12 bases between them. The length of the CDR3 is 11 residues. Germline values: CDR1 DFQATT, CDR2 SNEGSKA (reference sequence). In DNA form, the CDR3 reads TGCAGTGCCTCTTGGCATCTCGAGCAGTACTTC. Its protein product is CSASWHLEQYF.

The chain carries TRBV19 and TRBJ1-5, with D tentatively TRBD1 (5 bases). This CDR3 is 16 amino acids long. Between the trimmed V and J ends, which lost 3 bases and 0 bases, there was a span of 12 bases. Germline V gives CDR1 LNHDA, CDR2 SQIVND (reference sequence). The CDR3 DNA follows: TGTGCCAGTAGTATTACCAGGGCCTATAGCAATCAGCCCCAGCATTTT. It encodes CASSITRAYSNQPQHF. The whole variable domain, remainder taken from reference TRBV19 and TRBJ1-5, is DGGITQSPKYLFRKEGQNVTLSCEQNLNHDAMYWYRQDPGQGLRLIYYSQIVNDFQKGDIAEGYSVSREKKESFPLTVTSAQKNPTAFYLCASSITRAYSNQPQHFGDGTRLSIL.

V gene TRBV7-6 combines with J gene TRBJ1-1, with 8 bases lining up with TRBD1. CDR1 SGHVS and CDR2 FNYEAQ come from the germline V gene. Losses at the gene ends were 2 bases for V and 5 bases for J; bases not matched to a gene: 22. The CDR3 spans 20 residues. CDR3 bases: TGTGCCAGCAGCTTAAAAGCCTCGTTAGGGACAGGTGGGCCGGCGACTGAAGCTTTCTTT. Protein sequence: CASSLKASLGTGGPATEAFF.